This T cell receptor beta chain was captured in a study of breast tumors, draining lymph nodes, adjacent tissues. Whole-study findings and limits: Data only fit, rather than demonstrated, lymph node origin of most tumor T cells.

This clonotype was observed many times. The antigen remains unidentified. Axillary draining lymph nodes of breast cancer patients supplied the node samples. TCRdb ran MiXCR on the multiplex PCR reads and lists one entry per CDR3 protein. Among approximately 120,000 distinct CDR3 sequences listed, 21% were seen once. V lost 3 bases and J lost 2; bases outside the gene matches: 5. This CDR3 spans 14 amino acids. CDR1 is DFQATT and CDR2 is SNEGSKA in the germline V gene (reference sequence). The J gene is TRBJ2-7, the V gene TRBV20-1; 9 positions agree with TRBD2. The TCR comes from a female donor with breast cancer. Some clones in this sample may be carry-over from other donors' samples. Sequencing was done on a sample of axillary lymph node tissue. CDR3 loop: CSASSREGTYEQYF. CDR3 bases: TGCAGTGCTAGCTCGCGGGAGGGCACCTACGAGCAGTACTTC.